This TCR beta chain is from a study of metastatic and nonmetastatic thyroid tumors. Thyroid surgery had not been preceded by any treatment in any patient. The CDR3 has 18 amino acids. Germline values: CDR1 MNHEY, CDR2 SMNVEV (reference sequence). TCRdb reanalyzed the PCR reads via MiXCR. The sample lists approximately 50,000 clones; 3.5% to 5% were seen once. This clone has a count of ten or more. The germline gene is not matched at one end of the junction; a read error may be the cause. Other DNA sequences in the sample encode the same CDR3. The rearrangement links TRBV27 to TRBJ2-7, with 10 positions matching TRBD1. The receptor was derived from a female donor with papillary thyroid cancer or a benign thyroid nodule (not recorded which). Some clones in this sample may be carry-over from other donors' samples. Sequenced material: blood. CDR3 in amino acids: CASSLSFGDRGPAYEQYF. The CDR3 bases are TGTGCCAGCAGTTTATCGTTCGGGGACAGGGGACCAGCCTACGAACAGTACTTC.